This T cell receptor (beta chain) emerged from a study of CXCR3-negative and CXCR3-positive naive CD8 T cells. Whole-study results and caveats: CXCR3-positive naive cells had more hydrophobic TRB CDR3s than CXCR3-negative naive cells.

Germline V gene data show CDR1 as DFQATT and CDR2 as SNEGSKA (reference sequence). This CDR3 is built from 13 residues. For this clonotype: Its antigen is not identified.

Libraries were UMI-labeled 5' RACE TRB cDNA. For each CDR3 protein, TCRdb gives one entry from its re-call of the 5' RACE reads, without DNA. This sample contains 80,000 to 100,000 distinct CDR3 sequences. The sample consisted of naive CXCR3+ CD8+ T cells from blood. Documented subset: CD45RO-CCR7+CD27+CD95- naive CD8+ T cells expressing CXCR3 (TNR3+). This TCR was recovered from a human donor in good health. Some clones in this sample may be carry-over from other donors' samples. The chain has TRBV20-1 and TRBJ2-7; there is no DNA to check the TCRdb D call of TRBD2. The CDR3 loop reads CSARGTEGYEQYF.